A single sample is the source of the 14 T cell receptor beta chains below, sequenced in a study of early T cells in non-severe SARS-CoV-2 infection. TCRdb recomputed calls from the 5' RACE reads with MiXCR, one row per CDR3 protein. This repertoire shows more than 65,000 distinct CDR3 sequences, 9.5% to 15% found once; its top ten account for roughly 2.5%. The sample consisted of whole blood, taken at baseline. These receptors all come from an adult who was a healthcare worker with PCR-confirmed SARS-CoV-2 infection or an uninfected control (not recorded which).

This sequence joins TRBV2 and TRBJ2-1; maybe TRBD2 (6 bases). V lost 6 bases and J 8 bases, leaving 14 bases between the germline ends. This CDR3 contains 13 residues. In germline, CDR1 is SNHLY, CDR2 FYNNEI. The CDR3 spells CASRNGLSDEQFF. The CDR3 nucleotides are TGTGCCAGCAGGAACGGACTATCAGATGAGCAGTTCTTC.

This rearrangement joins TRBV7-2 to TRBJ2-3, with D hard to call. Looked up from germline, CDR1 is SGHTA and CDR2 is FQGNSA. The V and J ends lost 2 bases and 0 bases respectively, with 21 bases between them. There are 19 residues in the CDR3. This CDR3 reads CASSLKSSQFASSTDTQYF. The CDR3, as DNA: TGTGCCAGCAGCTTAAAATCCAGTCAGTTCGCATCTAGCACAGATACGCAGTATTTT.

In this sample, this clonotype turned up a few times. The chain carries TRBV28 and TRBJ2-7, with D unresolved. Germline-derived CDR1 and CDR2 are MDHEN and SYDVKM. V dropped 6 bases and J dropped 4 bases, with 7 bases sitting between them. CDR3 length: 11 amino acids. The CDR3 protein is CASRSRYEQYF. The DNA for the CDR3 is TGTGCCAGCAGAAGCAGATACGAGCAGTACTTC. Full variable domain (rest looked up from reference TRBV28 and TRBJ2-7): DVKVTQSSRYLVKRTGEKVFLECVQDMDHENMFWYRQDPGLGLRLIYFSYDVKMKEKGDIPEGYSVSREKKERFSLILESASTNQTSMYLCASRSRYEQYFGPGTRLTVT.

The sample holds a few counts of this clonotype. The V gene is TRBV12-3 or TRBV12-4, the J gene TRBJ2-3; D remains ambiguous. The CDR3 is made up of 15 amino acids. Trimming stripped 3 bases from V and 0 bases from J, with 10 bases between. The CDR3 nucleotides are TGTGCCAGCAGTTTTGGGCAGCCTAGCACAGATACGCAGTATTTT. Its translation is CASSFGQPSTDTQYF.

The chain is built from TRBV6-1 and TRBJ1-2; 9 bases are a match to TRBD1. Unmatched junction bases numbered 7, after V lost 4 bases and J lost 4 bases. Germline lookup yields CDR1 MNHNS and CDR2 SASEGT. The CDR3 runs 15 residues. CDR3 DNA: TGTGCCAGCAGTGGTGGGACAGGGATCCTCTATGGCTACACCTTC. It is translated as CASSGGTGILYGYTF.

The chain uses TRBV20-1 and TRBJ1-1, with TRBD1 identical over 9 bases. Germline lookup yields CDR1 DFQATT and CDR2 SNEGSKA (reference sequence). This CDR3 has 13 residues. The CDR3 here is CRGQGPIPTEAFF. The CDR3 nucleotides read TGCAGGGGACAGGGTCCGATCCCGACTGAAGCTTTCTTT.

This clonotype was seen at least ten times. The CDR3 protein is CASRGYRTESAAYQETQYF. CDR3 coding DNA: TGTGCCAGCAGAGGGTACCGGACAGAATCAGCCGCTTACCAAGAGACCCAGTACTTC. The chain has TRBV11-2 and TRBJ2-5; D perhaps matches TRBD1 (6 bases). This CDR3 is built from 19 residues. CDR1 SGHAT and CDR2 FQNNGV come from the germline V gene. V was clipped by 6 bases and J by 0 bases, with 26 bases between them. Variable domain in full (rest from reference TRBV11-2 and TRBJ2-5): EAGVAQSPRYKIIEKRQSVAFWCNPISGHATLYWYQQILGQGPKLLIQFQNNGVVDDSQLPKDRFSAERLKGVDSTLKIQPAKLEDSAVYLCASRGYRTESAAYQETQYFGPGTRLLVL.

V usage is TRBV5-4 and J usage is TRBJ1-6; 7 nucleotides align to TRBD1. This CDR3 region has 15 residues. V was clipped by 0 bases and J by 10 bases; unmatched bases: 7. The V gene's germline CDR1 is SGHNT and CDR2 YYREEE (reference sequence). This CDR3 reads CASSLEQGLGSPLHF. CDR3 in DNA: TGTGCCAGCAGCTTGGAACAGGGGCTGGGATCACCCCTCCACTTT.

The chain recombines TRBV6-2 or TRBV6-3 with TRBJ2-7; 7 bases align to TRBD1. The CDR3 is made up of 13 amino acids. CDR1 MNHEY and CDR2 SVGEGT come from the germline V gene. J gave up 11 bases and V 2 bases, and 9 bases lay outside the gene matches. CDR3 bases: TGTGCCAGCAGTTACGCGGGTATCGGGACAGAGTACTTC. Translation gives CASSYAGIGTEYF.

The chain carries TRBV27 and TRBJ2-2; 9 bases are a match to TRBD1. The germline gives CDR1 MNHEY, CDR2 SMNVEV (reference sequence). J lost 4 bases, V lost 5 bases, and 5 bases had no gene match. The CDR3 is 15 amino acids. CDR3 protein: CASSQQGAGTGELFF. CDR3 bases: TGTGCCAGCAGTCAACAGGGGGCGGGCACCGGGGAGCTGTTTTTT.

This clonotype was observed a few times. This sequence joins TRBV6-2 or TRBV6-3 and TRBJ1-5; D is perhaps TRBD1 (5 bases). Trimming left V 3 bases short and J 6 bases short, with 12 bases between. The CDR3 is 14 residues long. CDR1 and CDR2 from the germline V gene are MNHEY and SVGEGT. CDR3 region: CASSYGGDSQPQHF. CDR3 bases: TGTGCCAGCAGTTATGGGGGGGATAGTCAGCCCCAGCATTTT.

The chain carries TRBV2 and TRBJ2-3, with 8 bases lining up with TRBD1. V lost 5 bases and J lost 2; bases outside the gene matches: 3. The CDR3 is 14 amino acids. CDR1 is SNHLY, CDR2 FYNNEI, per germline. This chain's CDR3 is CASSPDRATDTQYF. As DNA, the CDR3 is TGTGCCAGCAGTCCGGACAGGGCCACAGATACGCAGTATTTT.

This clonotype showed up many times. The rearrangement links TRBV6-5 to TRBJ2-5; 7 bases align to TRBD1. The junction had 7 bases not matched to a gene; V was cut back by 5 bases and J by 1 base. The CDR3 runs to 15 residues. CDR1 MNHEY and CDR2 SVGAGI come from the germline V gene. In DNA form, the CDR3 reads TGTGCCAGCAGTCCTGACCCAGGGGGCCAAGAGACCCAGTACTTC. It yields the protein CASSPDPGGQETQYF.

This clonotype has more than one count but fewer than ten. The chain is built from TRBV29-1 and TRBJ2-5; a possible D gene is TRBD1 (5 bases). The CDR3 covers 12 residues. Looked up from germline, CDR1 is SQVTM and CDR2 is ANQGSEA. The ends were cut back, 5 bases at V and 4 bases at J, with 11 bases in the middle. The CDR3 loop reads CSVPGFRETQYF. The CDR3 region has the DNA TGCAGCGTTCCAGGGTTCCGAGAGACCCAGTACTTC.